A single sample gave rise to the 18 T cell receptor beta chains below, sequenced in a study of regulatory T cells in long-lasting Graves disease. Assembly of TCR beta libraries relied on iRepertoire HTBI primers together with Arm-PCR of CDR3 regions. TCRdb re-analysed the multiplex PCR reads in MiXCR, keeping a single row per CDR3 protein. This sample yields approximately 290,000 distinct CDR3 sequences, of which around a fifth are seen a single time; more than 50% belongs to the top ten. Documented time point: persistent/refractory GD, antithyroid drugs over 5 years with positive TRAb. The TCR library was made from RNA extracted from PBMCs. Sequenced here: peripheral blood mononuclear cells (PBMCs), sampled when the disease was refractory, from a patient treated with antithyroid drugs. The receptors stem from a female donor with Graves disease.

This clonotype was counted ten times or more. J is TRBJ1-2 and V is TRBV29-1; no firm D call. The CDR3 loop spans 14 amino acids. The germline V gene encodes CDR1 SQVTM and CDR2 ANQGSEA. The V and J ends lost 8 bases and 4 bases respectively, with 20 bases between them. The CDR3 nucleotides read TGCAGCACTATACCGCCGGACGGGCTCTATGGCTACACCTTC. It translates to CSTIPPDGLYGYTF.

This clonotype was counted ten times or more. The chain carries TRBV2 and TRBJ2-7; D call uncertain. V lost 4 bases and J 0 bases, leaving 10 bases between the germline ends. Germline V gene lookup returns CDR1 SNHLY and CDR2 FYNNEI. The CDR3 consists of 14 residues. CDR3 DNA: TGTGCCAGCAGTGCTAAGAGAAACTCCTACGAGCAGTACTTC. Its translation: CASSAKRNSYEQYF.

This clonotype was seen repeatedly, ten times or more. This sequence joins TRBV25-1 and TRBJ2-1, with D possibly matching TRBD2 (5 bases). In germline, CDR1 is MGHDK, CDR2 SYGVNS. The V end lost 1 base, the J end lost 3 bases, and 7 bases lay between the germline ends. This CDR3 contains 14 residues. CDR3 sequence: CASSELTNYNEQFF. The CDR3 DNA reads TGTGCCAGCAGTGAATTGACTAACTACAATGAGCAGTTCTTC.

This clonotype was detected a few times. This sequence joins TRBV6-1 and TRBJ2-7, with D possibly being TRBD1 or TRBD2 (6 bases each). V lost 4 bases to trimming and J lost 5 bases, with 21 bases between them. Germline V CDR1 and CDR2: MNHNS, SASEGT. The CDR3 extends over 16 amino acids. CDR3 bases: TGTGCCAGCAGTGCTGGGATGTGGGGGGCGCTGGACGAGCAGTACTTC. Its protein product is CASSAGMWGALDEQYF.

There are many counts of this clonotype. The CDR3 loop reads CASRRLAGGGSETQYF. In DNA, the CDR3 is TGTGCCAGCAGACGACTAGCGGGAGGTGGTTCGGAGACCCAGTACTTC. This chain joins TRBV28 and TRBJ2-5; 13 bases line up with TRBD2. Germline V lookup: CDR1 MDHEN, CDR2 SYDVKM. The CDR3 has 16 amino acids. The V gene end was trimmed by 6 bases and the J gene end by 5 bases; junction bases not matched to a gene: 9. Drawing the rest from reference TRBV28 and TRBJ2-5, the complete variable domain is DVKVTQSSRYLVKRTGEKVFLECVQDMDHENMFWYRQDPGLGLRLIYFSYDVKMKEKGDIPEGYSVSREKKERFSLILESASTNQTSMYLCASRRLAGGGSETQYFGPGTRLLVL.

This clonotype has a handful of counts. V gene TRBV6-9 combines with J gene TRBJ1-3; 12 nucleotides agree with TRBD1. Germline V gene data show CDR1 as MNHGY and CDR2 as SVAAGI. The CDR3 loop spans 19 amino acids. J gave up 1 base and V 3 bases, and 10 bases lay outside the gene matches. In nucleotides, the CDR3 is TGTGCCAGCAGTTACCGTGGGACAGGGGGCTCGTTATCTGGAAACACCATATATTTT. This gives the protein CASSYRGTGGSLSGNTIYF.

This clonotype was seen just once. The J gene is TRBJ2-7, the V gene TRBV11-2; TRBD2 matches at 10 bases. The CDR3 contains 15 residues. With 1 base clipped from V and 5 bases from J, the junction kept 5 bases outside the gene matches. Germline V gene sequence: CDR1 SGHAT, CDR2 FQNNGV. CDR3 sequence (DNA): TGTGCCAGCAGCTTAGCAGCGGGAGGGCCCAACGAGCAGTACTTC. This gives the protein CASSLAAGGPNEQYF.

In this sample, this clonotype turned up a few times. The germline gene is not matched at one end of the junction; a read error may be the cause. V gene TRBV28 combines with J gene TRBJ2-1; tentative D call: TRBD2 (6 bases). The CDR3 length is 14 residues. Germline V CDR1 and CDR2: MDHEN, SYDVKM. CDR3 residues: CATWGSGLYNGQFF. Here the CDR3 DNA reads TGTGCCACCTGGGGTTCGGGACTTTACAATGGGCAGTTCTTC.

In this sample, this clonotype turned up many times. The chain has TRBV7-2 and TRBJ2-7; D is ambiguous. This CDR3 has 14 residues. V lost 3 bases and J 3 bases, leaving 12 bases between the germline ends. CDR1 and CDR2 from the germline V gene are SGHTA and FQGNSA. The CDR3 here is CASSLPTKSYEQYF. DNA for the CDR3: TGTGCCAGCAGCTTGCCTACGAAGAGCTACGAGCAGTACTTC.

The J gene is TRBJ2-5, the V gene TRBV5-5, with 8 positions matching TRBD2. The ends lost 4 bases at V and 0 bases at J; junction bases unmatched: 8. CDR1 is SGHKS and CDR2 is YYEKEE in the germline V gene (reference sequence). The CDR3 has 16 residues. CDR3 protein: CASSPLAGLYQETQYF. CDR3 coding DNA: TGTGCCAGCAGCCCTCTAGCGGGCTTGTACCAAGAGACCCAGTACTTC.

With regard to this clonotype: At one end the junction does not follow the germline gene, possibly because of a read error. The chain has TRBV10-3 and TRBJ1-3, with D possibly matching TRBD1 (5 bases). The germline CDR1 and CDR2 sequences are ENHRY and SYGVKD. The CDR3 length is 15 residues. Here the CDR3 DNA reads TGTGCCATCAGCAGGGAGGATTCTCCTGGAAGCACCATATATTTT. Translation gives CAISREDSPGSTIYF.

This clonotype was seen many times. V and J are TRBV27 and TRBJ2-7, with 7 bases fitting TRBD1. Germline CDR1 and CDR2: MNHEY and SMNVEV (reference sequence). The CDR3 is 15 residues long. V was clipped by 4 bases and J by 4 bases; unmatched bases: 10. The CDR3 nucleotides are TGTGCCAGCAGTTCCCCGGACAGGATCGGTTACGAGCAGTACTTC. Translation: CASSSPDRIGYEQYF.

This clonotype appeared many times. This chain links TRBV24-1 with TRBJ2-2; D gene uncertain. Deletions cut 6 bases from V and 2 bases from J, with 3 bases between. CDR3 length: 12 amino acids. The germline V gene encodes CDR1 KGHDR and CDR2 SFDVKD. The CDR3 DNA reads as TGTGCCACCAGTTTAAACACCGGGGAGCTGTTTTTT. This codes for CATSLNTGELFF.

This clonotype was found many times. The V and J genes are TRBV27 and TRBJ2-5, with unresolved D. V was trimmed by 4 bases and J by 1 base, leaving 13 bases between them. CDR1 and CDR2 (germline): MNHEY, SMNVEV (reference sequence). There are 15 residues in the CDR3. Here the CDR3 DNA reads TGTGCCAGCAGTTCCCGGTTAGCCCTCCAAGAGACCCAGTACTTC. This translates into CASSSRLALQETQYF.

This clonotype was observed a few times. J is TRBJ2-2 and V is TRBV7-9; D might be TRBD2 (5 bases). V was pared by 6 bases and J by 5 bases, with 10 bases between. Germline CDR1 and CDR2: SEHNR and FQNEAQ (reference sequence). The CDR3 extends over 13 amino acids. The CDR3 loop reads CASRGVGTGELFF. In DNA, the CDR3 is TGTGCCAGCAGGGGAGTGGGGACCGGGGAGCTGTTTTTT.

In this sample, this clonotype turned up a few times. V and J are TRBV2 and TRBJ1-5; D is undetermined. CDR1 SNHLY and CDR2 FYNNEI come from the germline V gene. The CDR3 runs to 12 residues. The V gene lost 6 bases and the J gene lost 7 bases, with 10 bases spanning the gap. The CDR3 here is CASRDRRQPQHF. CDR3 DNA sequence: TGTGCCAGCAGAGACCGGAGGCAGCCCCAGCATTTT.

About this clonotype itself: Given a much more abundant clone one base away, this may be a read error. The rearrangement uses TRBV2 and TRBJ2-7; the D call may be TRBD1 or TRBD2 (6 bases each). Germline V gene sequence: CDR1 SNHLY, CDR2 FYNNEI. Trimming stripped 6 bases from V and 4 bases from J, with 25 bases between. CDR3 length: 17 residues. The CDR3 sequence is CASSGTSGASATYEQYF. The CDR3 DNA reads TGTGCCAGCAGCGGTACATCGGGGGCATCCGCGACTTACGAGCAGTACTTC.

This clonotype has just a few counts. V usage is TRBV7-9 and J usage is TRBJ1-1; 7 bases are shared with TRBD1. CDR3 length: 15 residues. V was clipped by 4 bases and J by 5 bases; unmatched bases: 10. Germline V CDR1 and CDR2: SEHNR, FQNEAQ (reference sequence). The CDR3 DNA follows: TGTGCCAGCAGCTCGACAGGGAGGGCAGAGACTGAAGCTTTCTTT. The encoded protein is CASSSTGRAETEAFF.